The following is a T cell receptor beta chain sequence with its context. What it binds is unknown. The V and J ends lost 4 bases and 0 bases, in that order; junction bases with no gene match: 7. Germline values: CDR1 KGHSY, CDR2 FQNENV. The CDR3 runs 17 residues. This entry belongs to a study of T cell responses to AZD1222 COVID-19 vaccine. Overall study findings and caveats: A reported finding is that nearly half of spike-specific TCRs target unmutated variant regions. The breadth and depth of Spike-specific TCRs increased once two AZD1222 doses had been given.

Measured with immunoSEQ multiplex PCR; TCRdb has only the in-frame clones, and not every one. The sample contains some 96,000 clones, 88% of which appear only once. The sample consisted of peripheral blood, taken 28 days after the second AZD1222 dose. The receptor comes from an adult who received the AZD1222 COVID-19 vaccine. This rearrangement joins TRBV16 to TRBJ1-5; TRBD1 agrees at 9 bases. This CDR3 reads CASSLGQGRNSNQPQHF. CDR3 nucleotides: TGTGCCAGCAGCCTAGGACAGGGGCGAAATAGCAATCAGCCCCAGCATTTT.